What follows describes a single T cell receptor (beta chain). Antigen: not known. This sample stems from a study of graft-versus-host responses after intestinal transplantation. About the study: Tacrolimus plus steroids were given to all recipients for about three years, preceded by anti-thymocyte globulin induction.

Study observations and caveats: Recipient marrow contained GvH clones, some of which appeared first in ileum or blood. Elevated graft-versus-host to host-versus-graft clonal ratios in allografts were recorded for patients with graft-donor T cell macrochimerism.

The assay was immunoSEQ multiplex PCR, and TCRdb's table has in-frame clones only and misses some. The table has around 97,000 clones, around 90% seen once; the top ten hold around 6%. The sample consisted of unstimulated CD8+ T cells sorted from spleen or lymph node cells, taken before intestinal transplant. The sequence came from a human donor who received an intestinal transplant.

CDR3 sequence (DNA): TGTGCCAGCAGTATGGGATACGACCCACGGGCCAATGAGCAGTTCTTC. Protein: CASSMGYDPRANEQFF. The gene calls are TRBV5-4 and TRBJ2-1; D is ambiguous. The germline CDR1 and CDR2 sequences are SGHNT and YYREEE (reference sequence). V gave up 5 bases and J gave up 6 bases, with 21 bases separating them. CDR3 size: 16 residues.